The TCR beta chain described here comes from a study of OX40 agonist ivuxolimab in advanced cancers. About the study: Eligibility admitted prior anti-PD-1, anti-PD-L1 or anti-CTLA-4 therapy; around 38% had some.

Data came from immunoSEQ multiplex PCR; TCRdb stores just in-frame clones and leaves some out. The sample holds some 33,000 clones, 82% seen once. The V gene's germline CDR1 is MNHEY and CDR2 SVGAGI. CDR3 size: 14 residues. Of note for this clone: Antigen: not known.

Findings and limits, study-wide: There were, on average, more expanded clones in CD8+ T cells than in CD4+. Individuals who were partial responders at 0.1-3.0 mg/kg had clonal expansion that ranked among the lowest. In the 0.1 to 3.0 mg/kg range, CD4+ and CD8+ blood T cells had expanded clonally by week 6.

This specimen was CD4+ or CD8+ T cells sorted from blood, taken in a trial of the OX40 agonist ivuxolimab. This clonotype was sampled from an adult with an advanced solid tumor such as melanoma, head and neck, liver or kidney cancer. This chain connects TRBV6-5 to TRBJ2-5; maybe TRBD2 (6 bases). With the DNA end fitting TRBJ2-7 better, the J assignment may be wrong. CDR3 sequence reads: CASSYSGTGYEQYF. The CDR3 region has the DNA TGTGCCAGCAGTTACAGTGGGACTGGCTACGAGCAGTACTTC.